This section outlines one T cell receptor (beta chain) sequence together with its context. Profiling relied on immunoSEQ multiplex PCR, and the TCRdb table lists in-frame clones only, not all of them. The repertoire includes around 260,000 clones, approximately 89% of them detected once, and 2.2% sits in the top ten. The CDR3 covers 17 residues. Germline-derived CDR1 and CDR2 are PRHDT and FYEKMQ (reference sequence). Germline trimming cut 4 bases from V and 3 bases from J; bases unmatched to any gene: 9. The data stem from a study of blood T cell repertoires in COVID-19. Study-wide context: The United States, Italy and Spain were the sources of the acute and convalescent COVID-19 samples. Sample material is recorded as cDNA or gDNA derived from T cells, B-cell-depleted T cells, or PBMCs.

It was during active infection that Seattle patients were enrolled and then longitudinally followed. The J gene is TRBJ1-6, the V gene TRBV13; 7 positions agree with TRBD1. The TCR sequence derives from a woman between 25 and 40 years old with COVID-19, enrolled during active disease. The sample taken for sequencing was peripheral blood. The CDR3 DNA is TGTGCCAGCAGCTCCATGATTCGGGACAGCTATAATTCACCCCTCCACTTT. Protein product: CASSSMIRDSYNSPLHF. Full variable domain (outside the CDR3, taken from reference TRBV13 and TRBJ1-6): AAGVIQSPRHLIKEKRETATLKCYPIPRHDTVYWYQQGPGQDPQFLISFYEKMQSDKGSIPDRFSAQQFSDYHSELNMSSLELGDSALYFCASSSMIRDSYNSPLHFGNGTRLTVT.